This T cell receptor beta chain is from a study of shared T cell receptors in the human thymus. The CDR3 covers 15 residues. V gave up 7 bases and J gave up 3 bases; unmatched junction bases: 5. CDR1 is MDHEN, CDR2 SYDVKM, per germline. TCRdb's table, derived via immunoSEQ multiplex PCR, lists solely in-frame clones and lacks some. The sample has a few hundred thousand clones, just under 95% seen once. The origin of this receptor is a human donor. The gene calls are TRBV28 and TRBJ2-2, with TRBD1 identical over 10 bases. Sequences were obtained from thymocytes. CDR3 coding DNA: TGTGCCAGCAATCAGACAGGGGGCGACACCGGGGAGCTGTTTTTT. Translating it yields CASNQTGGDTGELFF.